The rows below give T cell receptor beta chains drawn from one sample of a study of cytomegalovirus exposure and HLA in healthy donors. Assay used: immunoSEQ multiplex PCR; TCRdb lists only in-frame clones, some missing. Of some 350,000 clones in the sample, approximately 90% were seen once. Material: PBMCs. Receptor source: a woman aged 30 to 39 in good health and CMV-seropositive. CDR3s include the opening cysteine and the closing phenylalanine or tryptophan. A D gene is named only where the DNA matches it firmly. Clone size is given for some rows only: seen once, a few or many times, or a class if the clone is expanded.

size	length	V	J	D	CDR3	DNA
NA	14	TRBV27	TRBJ1-1	TRBD1	CASSLGTDNTEAFF	TGTGCCAGCAGTTTAGGGACAGATAACACTGAAGCTTTCTTT
few	14	TRBV27	TRBJ1-5	NA	CASSLLSGDQPQHF	TGTGCCAGCAGTTTATTGTCAGGCGATCAGCCCCAGCATTTT
NA	11	TRBV29-1	TRBJ2-1	NA	CSAHSYNEQFF	TGCAGCGCTCACTCCTACAATGAGCAGTTCTTC
once	14	TRBV10-3	TRBJ1-5	TRBD1	CAIGQGGYNQPQHF	TGTGCCATCGGACAGGGGGGCTACAATCAGCCCCAGCATTTT
NA	15	TRBV5-4	TRBJ1-2	TRBD1	CASSARDRANYGYTF	TGTGCCAGCAGCGCCAGGGACAGAGCTAACTATGGCTACACCTTC
NA	15	TRBV6-5	TRBJ2-5	TRBD2	CASSYGAGVQETQYF	TGTGCCAGCAGTTACGGGGCGGGAGTCCAAGAGACCCAGTACTTC
NA	14	TRBV30	TRBJ1-4	NA	CAWSVLGTNEKLFF	TGTGCCTGGAGTGTGTTGGGGACTAATGAAAAACTGTTTTTT
NA	15	TRBV27	TRBJ2-2	NA	CASSFRNSGTGELFF	TGTGCCAGCAGTTTCAGGAACTCGGGCACCGGGGAGCTGTTTTTT
NA	15	TRBV28	TRBJ1-6	TRBD1	CASSPTRQGGSPLHF	TGTGCCAGCAGTCCAACCCGACAGGGCGGTTCACCCCTCCACTTT
NA	17	TRBV7-6	TRBJ2-1	NA	CASSFHGKGSSYNEQFF	TGTGCCAGCAGCTTTCATGGGAAGGGTAGCTCCTACAATGAGCAGTTCTTC
NA	17	TRBV7-9	TRBJ2-7	TRBD2	CASSLAGSGLADYEQYF	TGTGCCAGCAGCTTAGCCGGTTCAGGGCTAGCGGACTACGAGCAGTACTTC
NA	15	TRBV6-5	TRBJ1-4	NA	CASSTDRTTNEKLFF	TGTGCCAGCAGTACGGACAGAACAACTAATGAAAAACTGTTTTTT
few	12	TRBV18	TRBJ2-3	NA	CASSAYTDTQYF	TGTGCCAGCTCAGCTTACACAGATACGCAGTATTTT
NA	13	TRBV29-1	TRBJ2-1	NA	CSVVRLGYNEQFF	TGCAGCGTTGTGCGACTAGGCTACAATGAGCAGTTCTTC
NA	14	TRBV18	TRBJ2-7	NA	CASSPPRLAHEQYF	TGTGCCAGCTCACCACCGAGGCTAGCCCACGAGCAGTACTTC
NA	14	TRBV7-2	TRBJ2-7	NA	CASSLAFLGSEQYF	TGTGCCAGCAGCTTAGCCTTTTTAGGATCCGAGCAGTACTTC
NA	15	TRBV7-7	TRBJ2-3	TRBD1	CASSKGDRATDTQYF	TGTGCCAGCAGCAAGGGGGACAGGGCCACAGATACGCAGTATTTT
NA	14	TRBV7-6	TRBJ2-1	NA	CASSSKQGIYEQFF	TGTGCCAGCAGCTCAAAACAGGGAATCTATGAGCAGTTCTTC
NA	15	TRBV28	TRBJ1-6	TRBD1	CASSFYRGYNSPLHF	TGTGCCAGCAGTTTTTACAGGGGGTATAATTCACCCCTCCATTTT
NA	14	TRBV7-7	TRBJ2-1	TRBD2	CASSPGLAPNEQFF	TGTGCCAGCAGCCCCGGACTAGCGCCAAATGAGCAGTTCTTC
NA	13	TRBV6-5	TRBJ2-7	NA	CASSYSRRLEQYF	TGTGCCAGCAGTTACTCAAGACGGCTCGAGCAGTACTTC
NA	15	TRBV27	TRBJ2-2	NA	CASSLSMANTGELFF	TGTGCCAGCAGTTTATCGATGGCGAACACCGGGGAGCTGTTTTTT
NA	15	TRBV2	TRBJ2-7	TRBD2	CASSETGGWTYEQYF	TGTGCCAGCAGCGAGACGGGGGGATGGACCTACGAGCAGTACTTC
NA	17	TRBV9	TRBJ1-1	TRBD1	CASSVAPTGGFQTEAFF	TGTGCCAGCAGCGTAGCCCCGACAGGGGGCTTTCAAACTGAAGCTTTCTTT
NA	14	TRBV4-1	TRBJ1-2	NA	CASSLDTLGYGYTF	TGCGCCAGCAGCCTTGACACGCTTGGCTATGGCTACACCTTC
NA	14	TRBV5-4	TRBJ1-1	NA	CASSLARVNTEAFF	TGTGCCAGCAGCTTGGCCAGGGTGAACACTGAAGCTTTCTTT
NA	14	TRBV28	TRBJ2-7	NA	CASSSQLRSYEQYF	TGTGCCAGCAGTTCCCAATTGAGGAGCTACGAGCAGTACTTC
NA	16	TRBV29-1	TRBJ1-4	NA	CSVEIRDSATNEKLFF	TGCAGCGTTGAAATCCGGGACTCTGCAACTAATGAAAAACTGTTTTTT
NA	13	TRBV5-8	TRBJ2-2	NA	CASSFGGTGELFF	TGTGCCAGCAGCTTCGGAGGCACCGGGGAGCTGTTTTTT
NA	15	TRBV5-6	TRBJ1-5	NA	CASSLSRVGNQPQHF	TGTGCCAGCAGCTTATCCAGGGTCGGCAATCAGCCCCAGCATTTT
NA	16	TRBV13	TRBJ2-7	NA	CASSPRGLSKGYEQYF	TGTGCCAGCAGCCCCAGGGGACTCTCCAAGGGGTACGAGCAGTACTTC
once	21	TRBV4-1	TRBJ2-7	TRBD2	CASSQGPLRRGRTSGLYEQYF	TGCGCCAGCAGCCAAGGTCCCTTAAGGCGAGGTAGGACTAGCGGGCTCTACGAGCAGTACTTC
NA	15	TRBV4-3	TRBJ2-3	NA	CASSQDLRTADTQYF	TGCGCCAGCAGCCAAGACTTACGGACGGCAGATACGCAGTATTTT
NA	13	TRBV7-8	TRBJ2-7	NA	CASSLAEGSEQYF	TGTGCCAGCAGCTTAGCGGAGGGCTCCGAGCAGTACTTC
NA	13	TRBV29-1	TRBJ2-5	TRBD2	CSVALAIQETQYF	TGCAGCGTGGCACTAGCGATTCAAGAGACCCAGTACTTC
NA	11	TRBV28	TRBJ2-7	NA	CASRAAYEQYF	TGTGCCAGCAGGGCGGCCTACGAGCAGTACTTC
few	11	TRBV7-8	TRBJ1-1	TRBD1	CASSPGGEAFF	TGTGCCAGCAGTCCAGGGGGAGAAGCTTTCTTT
once	15	TRBV28	TRBJ2-1	NA	CASSPGSEAYNEQFF	TGTGCCAGCAGCCCCGGATCCGAGGCCTACAATGAGCAGTTCTTC
NA	12	TRBV27	TRBJ2-3	NA	CASSLSGDTQYF	TGTGCCAGCAGTTTATCGGGGGATACGCAGTATTTT
NA	13	TRBV6-5	TRBJ1-2	NA	CASSVTGRSGYTF	TGTGCCAGCAGTGTAACAGGTAGAAGTGGCTACACCTTC
NA	15	TRBV15	TRBJ2-7	NA	CATSGQTGTLYEQYF	TGTGCCACCAGCGGGCAGACGGGAACCTTATACGAGCAGTACTTC
NA	14	TRBV6-5	TRBJ1-6	NA	CASRNPSGNSPLHF	TGTGCCAGCAGGAATCCTTCGGGAAATTCACCCCTCCACTTT
NA	18	TRBV29-1	TRBJ2-3	NA	CSVETFQGGSGPTDTQYF	TGCAGCGTTGAAACTTTTCAGGGGGGGAGCGGACCCACAGATACGCAGTATTTT
NA	14	TRBV7-9	TRBJ2-7	NA	CASSLDLGAYEQYF	TGTGCCAGCAGCTTAGATCTGGGGGCCTACGAGCAGTACTTC
NA	12	TRBV7-9	TRBJ1-2	TRBD1	CASSLDRGGYTF	TGTGCCAGCAGCCTCGACAGGGGAGGCTACACCTTC
NA	15	TRBV7-9	TRBJ1-1	TRBD1	CASSLWTGRNTEAFF	TGTGCCAGCAGCTTATGGACAGGGAGGAACACTGAAGCTTTCTTT
few	15	TRBV19	TRBJ1-5	TRBD1	CASNKGTGLYQPQHF	TGTGCCAGTAACAAAGGGACAGGCCTTTATCAGCCCCAGCATTTT
NA	15	TRBV6-5	TRBJ2-1	TRBD2	CASSLGLGGHNEQFF	TGTGCCAGCAGCCTGGGACTAGGAGGTCATAATGAGCAGTTCTTC
once	15	TRBV7-9	TRBJ2-7	TRBD1	CASSAWTGRSYEQYF	TGTGCCAGCAGCGCCTGGACAGGCCGCTCCTACGAGCAGTACTTC
NA	14	TRBV4-3	TRBJ1-6	NA	CASSPGDYNSPLHF	TGCGCCAGCAGCCCTGGGGACTATAATTCACCCCTCCACTTT
NA	11	TRBV20-1	TRBJ2-1	NA	CSARGSGPQFF	TGCAGTGCTAGAGGTTCGGGGCCGCAGTTCTTC
NA	15	TRBV28	TRBJ2-7	TRBD1	CASSLPGTGVNEQYF	TGTGCCAGCAGTTTGCCCGGGACAGGGGTCAACGAGCAGTACTTC
few	15	TRBV5-6	TRBJ2-2	NA	CASSFLGPNTGELFF	TGTGCCAGCAGCTTCTTAGGTCCTAACACCGGGGAGCTGTTTTTT
once	15	TRBV4-2	TRBJ1-1	NA	CASSHQGMENTEAFF	TGTGCCAGCAGCCATCAGGGGATGGAGAACACTGAAGCTTTCTTT
few	14	TRBV15	TRBJ1-1	NA	CATSRDYLLAEAFF	TGTGCCACCAGCAGAGATTATCTGCTGGCTGAAGCTTTCTTT
once	15	TRBV4-3	TRBJ2-1	NA	CASSQEEGAGNEQFF	TGCGCCAGCAGCCAAGAGGAGGGAGCGGGTAATGAGCAGTTCTTC
NA	11	TRBV7-6	TRBJ1-2	NA	CASSSGFGYTF	TGTGCCAGCAGCTCAGGGTTTGGCTACACCTTC
NA	15	TRBV15	TRBJ2-7	NA	CATYDGSTRVGTQYF	TGTGCCACCTACGACGGCTCGACCCGGGTAGGGACACAGTACTTC